This record looks at one T cell receptor (beta chain) sequence and its context. What it recognizes is unknown. Receiving focal radiation plus CTLA-4 blockade with ipilimumab were patients who had chemo-refractory metastatic non-small-cell lung cancer. Here immunoSEQ multiplex PCR was the method, and the copy in TCRdb shows in-frame clones only, minus some. The sample lists about 59,000 clones, 70% to 80% seen once, with 2.9% in the top ten. Germline V lookup: CDR1 LNHDA, CDR2 SQIVND (reference sequence). Trimming removed 4 bases from V and 2 bases from J; junction bases left unmatched: 9. The CDR3 sequence is 17 residues long. This sample is part of a study of radiotherapy plus CTLA-4 blockade in lung cancer. At the level of the study: Across the patients, objective responses occurred in more than 15%, and disease control in under 40%.

General study results and limits: With interferon-beta, early dynamics of blood T cell clones were reported to best predict response. Expansion of tumor-derived TCR clones was observed in blood after radiotherapy plus ipilimumab.

This chain joins TRBV19 and TRBJ2-2; 8 bases agree with TRBD1. This TCR was recovered from a human donor with non-small cell lung cancer who had a complete response to radiotherapy plus ipilimumab. The sample in question was peripheral blood, obtained from a patient treated with radiotherapy plus ipilimumab. For the CDR3, the DNA is TGTGCCAGTAGTAGAATACGGACAGGGCCTAACACCGGGGAGCTGTTTTTT. Translating it yields CASSRIRTGPNTGELFF.